Listed here is a single T cell receptor beta chain. Its antigen is unknown. These data belong to a study of T-cell memory formation after mild COVID-19. Overall study context: Across donors, TCR clusters were largely donor specific.

Findings and caveats of the study: Some clones that responded turned up in pre-infection memory, which suggests that cross-reactive memory joined in. Later expanders leaned CD4+, whereas clones that contracted between day 15 and 85 were balanced CD4/CD8.

J was trimmed by 0 bases and V by 5 bases; bases with no gene match: 6. The CDR3 extends over 15 amino acids. TCRdb re-derived calls from the 5' RACE reads in MiXCR, one entry per CDR3 protein. This repertoire shows about 560,000 distinct CDR3 sequences, roughly a fifth found once; its top ten account for 7.5% to 9.5%. The sample comprised PBMCs or a T cell subset sorted from them (not recorded which). The clonotype was recovered from an adult woman who had mild COVID-19 (a few samples of this study predate the infection). Cell type and time point are not known. The chain employs TRBV12-3 or TRBV12-4 and TRBJ1-1; 7 nucleotides align to TRBD1. DNA for the CDR3: TGTGCCAGCAGTCGTTTGGGGACAGTGAACACTGAAGCTTTCTTT. Translated: CASSRLGTVNTEAFF.